The 13 T cell receptor beta chains given below trace back to one sample, sequenced in a study of cytomegalovirus exposure and HLA in healthy donors. This PCR relied on a set of 60 Vbeta primers and 13 Jbeta primers. The method was immunoSEQ multiplex PCR; TCRdb's version includes in-frame clones alone and lacks a portion of them. The sample lists roughly 98,000 clones; approximately 74% were seen once. The sample consisted of PBMCs. The receptors originated from a woman in her seventies in good health and CMV-seropositive.

The V gene is TRBV5-1, the J gene TRBJ2-5; D gene unclear. Trimming took 0 bases from V and 4 from J, leaving 7 bases between them. Germline values: CDR1 SGHRS, CDR2 YFSETQ. The CDR3 is 13 amino acids. The DNA for the CDR3 is TGCGCCAGCAGCTTGGCCGGTTTAGAGACCCAGTACTTC. Its protein product is CASSLAGLETQYF.

The chain combines TRBV20-1 with TRBJ2-3, with D uncertain. Germline CDR1 and CDR2: DFQATT and SNEGSKA (reference sequence). The ends were cut back, 7 bases at V and 2 bases at J, with 4 bases in the middle. This CDR3 has 10 residues. Written as DNA, the CDR3 is TGCAGTGTTAACACAGATACGCAGTATTTT. It encodes CSVNTDTQYF.

This clone appeared a few times. V is TRBV19 and J is TRBJ2-7, with 8 bases matching TRBD1. Germline trimming cut 10 bases from V and 1 base from J; bases unmatched to any gene: 12. This CDR3 contains 15 residues. The V gene's germline CDR1 is LNHDA and CDR2 SQIVND (reference sequence). CDR3 in DNA: TGTGCCACCACACCCTACTGGGACAGGTCCTACGAGCAGTACTTC. As protein: CATTPYWDRSYEQYF. Variable domain in full (rest from reference TRBV19 and TRBJ2-7): DGGITQSPKYLFRKEGQNVTLSCEQNLNHDAMYWYRQDPGQGLRLIYYSQIVNDFQKGDIAEGYSVSREKKESFPLTVTSAQKNPTAFYLCATTPYWDRSYEQYFGPGTRLTVT.

This clone was observed a handful of times. The V and J genes are TRBV6-4 and TRBJ1-4; a possible D gene is TRBD1 (5 bases). V lost 11 bases and J lost 0, with 28 bases in between. The CDR3 contains 19 residues. The germline V gene encodes CDR1 MRHNA and CDR2 SNTAGT. The CDR3 sequence is CALGLWQAQMNATNEKLFF. In DNA form, the CDR3 reads TGTGCCCTGGGGCTGTGGCAGGCTCAGATGAATGCAACTAATGAAAAACTGTTTTTT.

V is TRBV19 and J is TRBJ2-1; 7 bases line up with TRBD2. CDR3 length: 13 residues. J was trimmed by 7 bases and V by 6 bases; bases with no gene match: 6. The germline V gene encodes CDR1 LNHDA and CDR2 SQIVND (reference sequence). The CDR3: CASSGPGGNEQFF. In DNA, the CDR3 is TGTGCCAGTAGCGGTCCGGGGGGTAATGAGCAGTTCTTC.

This chain links TRBV7-2 with TRBJ1-5, with a tentative D call TRBD1 (6 bases). In germline, CDR1 is SGHTA, CDR2 FQGNSA. This CDR3 has 13 amino acids. The CDR3 reads CAVRGGLNQPQHF. The CDR3 coding sequence is TGTGCAGTAAGGGGGGGCCTCAATCAGCCCCAGCATTTT.

The chain employs TRBV4-2 and TRBJ2-1; D unclear. CDR1 LGHNA and CDR2 YNFKEQ come from the germline V gene. V lost 1 base to trimming and J lost 11 bases, with 6 bases between them. CDR3 length: 11 amino acids. The CDR3 DNA follows: TGTGCCAGCAGCCAAGGACAACAGCAGTTCTTC. It codes for CASSQGQQQFF.

The rearrangement links TRBV6-5 to TRBJ2-7, with D possibly being TRBD2 (6 bases). There are 13 residues in the CDR3. Trimming removed 6 bases at V and 6 bases at J, with 15 bases between. The germline gives CDR1 MNHEY, CDR2 SVGAGI. CDR3 sequence: CASRPGGTGEQYF. Here the CDR3 DNA reads TGTGCCAGCAGACCCGGGGGAACGGGCGAGCAGTACTTC.

This clone was observed a few times. The chain has TRBV27 and TRBJ2-5, with TRBD2 as a possible D gene (6 bases). The germline V and J ends were trimmed by 8 bases and 5 bases, with 21 bases remaining between them. CDR1 is MNHEY and CDR2 is SMNVEV in the germline V gene (reference sequence). The CDR3 covers 15 residues. CDR3 loop: CASVGWDWGWETQYF. DNA for the CDR3: TGTGCCAGCGTTGGGTGGGACTGGGGGTGGGAGACCCAGTACTTC.

In DNA form, the CDR3 reads TGTGCCAGCAGCTACGAGGCTGAGCAGTTCTTC. It encodes CASSYEAEQFF. The rearrangement links TRBV5-6 to TRBJ2-1; D unclear. Germline V CDR1 and CDR2: SGHDT, YYEEEE. The CDR3 spans 11 residues. Trimming removed 3 bases at V and 9 bases at J, with 7 bases between.

J is TRBJ1-2 and V is TRBV19; 9 nucleotides line up with TRBD1. Germline CDR1 and CDR2: LNHDA and SQIVND (reference sequence). The CDR3 consists of 15 residues. With V trimmed by 3 bases and J by 4 bases, 6 bases remained unmatched. The CDR3 region has the DNA TGTGCCAGTAGTATTCGGACAGGGGTGTTCTATGGCTACACCTTC. The encoded protein is CASSIRTGVFYGYTF.

This clone was seen only a few times. The chain carries TRBV6-1 and TRBJ1-4; a possible D gene is TRBD1 (5 bases). The ends were cut back, 1 base at V and 5 bases at J, with 11 bases in the middle. CDR1 is MNHNS, CDR2 SASEGT, per germline. The CDR3 length is 15 residues. Here the CDR3 reads CASSEVQAINEKLFF. CDR3 nucleotides: TGTGCCAGCAGTGAAGTACAGGCGATCAATGAAAAACTGTTTTTT.

The chain combines TRBV6-5 with TRBJ1-5; TRBD1 might be the D (5 bases). The CDR3 totals 13 residues. CDR1 MNHEY and CDR2 SVGAGI come from the germline V gene. Trimming removed 5 bases from V and 4 bases from J, with 9 bases in between. The chain's CDR3 is CASSDRPNQPQHF. CDR3 nucleotides: TGTGCCAGCAGTGACAGACCAAATCAGCCCCAGCATTTT.